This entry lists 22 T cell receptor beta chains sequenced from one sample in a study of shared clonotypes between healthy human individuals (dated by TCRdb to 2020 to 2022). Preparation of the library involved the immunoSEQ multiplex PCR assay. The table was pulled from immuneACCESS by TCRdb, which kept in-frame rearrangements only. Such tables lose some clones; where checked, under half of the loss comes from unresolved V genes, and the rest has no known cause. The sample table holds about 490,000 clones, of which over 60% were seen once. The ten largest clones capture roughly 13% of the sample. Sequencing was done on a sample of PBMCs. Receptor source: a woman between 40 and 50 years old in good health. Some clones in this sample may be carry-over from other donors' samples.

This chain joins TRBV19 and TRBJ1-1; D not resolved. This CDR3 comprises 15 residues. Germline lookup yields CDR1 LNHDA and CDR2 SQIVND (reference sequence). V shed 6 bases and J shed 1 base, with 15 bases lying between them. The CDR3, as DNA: TGTGCCAGTAGCCCCCCCGGACGACGGAACACTGAAGCTTTCTTT. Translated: CASSPPGRRNTEAFF. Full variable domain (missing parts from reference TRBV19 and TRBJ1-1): DGGITQSPKYLFRKEGQNVTLSCEQNLNHDAMYWYRQDPGQGLRLIYYSQIVNDFQKGDIAEGYSVSREKKESFPLTVTSAQKNPTAFYLCASSPPGRRNTEAFFGQGTRLTVV.

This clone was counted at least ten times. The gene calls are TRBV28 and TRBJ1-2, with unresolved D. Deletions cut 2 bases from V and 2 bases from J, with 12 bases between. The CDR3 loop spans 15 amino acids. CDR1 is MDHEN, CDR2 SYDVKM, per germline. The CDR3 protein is CASSLASVPNYGYTF. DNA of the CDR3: TGTGCCAGCAGTTTAGCCTCAGTGCCCAACTATGGCTACACCTTC.

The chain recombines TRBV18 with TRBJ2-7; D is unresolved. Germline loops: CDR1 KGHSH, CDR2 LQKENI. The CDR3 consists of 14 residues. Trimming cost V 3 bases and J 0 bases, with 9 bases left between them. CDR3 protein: CASSPSTTSYEQYF. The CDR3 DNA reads TGTGCCAGCTCACCGTCGACAACCTCCTACGAGCAGTACTTC.

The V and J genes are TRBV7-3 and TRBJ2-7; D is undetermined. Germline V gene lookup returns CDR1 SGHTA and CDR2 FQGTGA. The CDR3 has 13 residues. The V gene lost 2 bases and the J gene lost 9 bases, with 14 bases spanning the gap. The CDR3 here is CASSLEPIYGQYF. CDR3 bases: TGTGCCAGCAGCTTAGAACCGATTTATGGGCAGTACTTC. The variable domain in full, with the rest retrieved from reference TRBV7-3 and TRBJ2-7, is GAGVSQTPSNKVTEKGKYVELRCDPISGHTALYWYRQSLGQGPEFLIYFQGTGAADDSGLPNDRFFAVRPEGSVSTLKIQRTERGDSAVYLCASSLEPIYGQYFGPGTRLTVT.

CDR3 protein: CASSPGGLAGDEQYF. CDR3 DNA: TGTGCCAGCAGCCCGGGGGGACTAGCGGGTGACGAGCAGTACTTC. The rearrangement joins TRBV4-2 to TRBJ2-7, with 12 bases fitting TRBD2. Trimming at V came to 4 bases and at J to 5 bases, leaving 6 bases not matched to a gene. The V gene's germline CDR1 is LGHNA and CDR2 YNFKEQ. The CDR3 loop spans 15 amino acids.

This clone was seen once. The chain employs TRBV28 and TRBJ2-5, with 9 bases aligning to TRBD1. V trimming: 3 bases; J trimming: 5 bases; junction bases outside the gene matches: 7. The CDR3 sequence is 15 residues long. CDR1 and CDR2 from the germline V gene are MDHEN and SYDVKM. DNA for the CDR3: TGTGCCAGCAGTTTTCCCACAGGGGGCGTGGAGACCCAGTACTTC. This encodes CASSFPTGGVETQYF.

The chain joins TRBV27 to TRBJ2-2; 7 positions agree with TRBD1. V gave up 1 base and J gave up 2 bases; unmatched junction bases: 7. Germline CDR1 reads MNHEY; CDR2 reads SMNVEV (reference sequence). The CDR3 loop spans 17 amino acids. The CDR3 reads CASSLWVGTVNTGELFF. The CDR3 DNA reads TGTGCCAGCAGTTTATGGGTAGGGACAGTAAACACCGGGGAGCTGTTTTTT.

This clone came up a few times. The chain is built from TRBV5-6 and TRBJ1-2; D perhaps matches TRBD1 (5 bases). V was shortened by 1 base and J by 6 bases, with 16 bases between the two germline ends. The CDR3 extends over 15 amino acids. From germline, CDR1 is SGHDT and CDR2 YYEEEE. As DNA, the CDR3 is TGTGCCAGCAGCTTGAACGGGGAAAGGGACCATGGCTACACCTTC. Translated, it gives CASSLNGERDHGYTF.

The CDR3 protein is CASSQSGRAVTGELFF. CDR3 sequence (DNA): TGTGCCAGCAGCCAGAGCGGGAGGGCCGTCACCGGGGAGCTGTTTTTT. The rearrangement uses TRBV6-6 and TRBJ2-2, with 10 bases identical to TRBD2. This CDR3 has 16 amino acids. The germline V gene has CDR1 MNHNY and CDR2 SVGAGI (reference sequence). V lost 6 bases and J lost 4; bases outside the gene matches: 8.

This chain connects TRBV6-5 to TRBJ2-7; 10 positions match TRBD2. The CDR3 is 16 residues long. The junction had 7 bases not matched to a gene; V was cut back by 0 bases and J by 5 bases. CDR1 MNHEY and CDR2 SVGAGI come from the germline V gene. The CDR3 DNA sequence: TGTGCCAGCAGTTACTCGGGAGGGCTAGCGGGAGACGAGCAGTACTTC. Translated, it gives CASSYSGGLAGDEQYF.

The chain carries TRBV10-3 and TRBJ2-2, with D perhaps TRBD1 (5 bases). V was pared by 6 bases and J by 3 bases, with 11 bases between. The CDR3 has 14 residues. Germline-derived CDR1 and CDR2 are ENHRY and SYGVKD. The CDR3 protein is CAIRDGRDTGELFF. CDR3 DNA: TGTGCCATCAGAGACGGCAGGGACACCGGGGAGCTGTTTTTT.

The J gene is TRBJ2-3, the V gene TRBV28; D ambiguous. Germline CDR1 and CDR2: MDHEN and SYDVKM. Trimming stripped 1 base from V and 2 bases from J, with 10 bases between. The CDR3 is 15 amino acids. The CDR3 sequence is CASSLSDAHTDTQYF. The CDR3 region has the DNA TGTGCCAGCAGTTTATCGGATGCGCACACAGATACGCAGTATTTT.

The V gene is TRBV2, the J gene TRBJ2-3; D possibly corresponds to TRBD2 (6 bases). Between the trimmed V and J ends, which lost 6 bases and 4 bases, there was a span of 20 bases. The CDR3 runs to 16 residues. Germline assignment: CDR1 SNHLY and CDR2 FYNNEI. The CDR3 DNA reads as TGTGCCAGCAGCGGGGGTAGACAGTTGGGGGCAGATACGCAGTATTTT. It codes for CASSGGRQLGADTQYF.

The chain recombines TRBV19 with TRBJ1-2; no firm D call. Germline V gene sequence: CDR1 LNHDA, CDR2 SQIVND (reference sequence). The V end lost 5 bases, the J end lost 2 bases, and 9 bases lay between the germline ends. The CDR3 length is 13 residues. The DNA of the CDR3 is TGTGCCAGTAGTTATTCGGACAACTATGGCTACACCTTC. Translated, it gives CASSYSDNYGYTF.

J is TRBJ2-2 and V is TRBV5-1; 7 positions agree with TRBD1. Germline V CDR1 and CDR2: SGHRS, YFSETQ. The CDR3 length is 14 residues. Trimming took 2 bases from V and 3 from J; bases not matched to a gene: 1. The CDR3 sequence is CASSFTGDTGELFF. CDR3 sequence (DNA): TGCGCCAGCAGCTTCACAGGGGACACCGGGGAGCTGTTTTTT.

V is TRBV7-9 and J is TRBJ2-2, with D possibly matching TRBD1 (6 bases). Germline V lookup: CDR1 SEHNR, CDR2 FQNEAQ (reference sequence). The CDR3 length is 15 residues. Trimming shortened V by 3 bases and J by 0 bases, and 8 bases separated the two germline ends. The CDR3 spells CASSLDSPNTGELFF. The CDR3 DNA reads TGTGCCAGCAGCTTGGACAGTCCGAACACCGGGGAGCTGTTTTTT.

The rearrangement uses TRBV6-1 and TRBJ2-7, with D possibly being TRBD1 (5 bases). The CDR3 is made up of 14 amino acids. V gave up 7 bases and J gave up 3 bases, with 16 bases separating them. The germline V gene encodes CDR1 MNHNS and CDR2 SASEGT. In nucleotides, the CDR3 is TGTGCCAGCAACGACAGTCCCGGCCGCTACGAGCAGTACTTC. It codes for CASNDSPGRYEQYF.

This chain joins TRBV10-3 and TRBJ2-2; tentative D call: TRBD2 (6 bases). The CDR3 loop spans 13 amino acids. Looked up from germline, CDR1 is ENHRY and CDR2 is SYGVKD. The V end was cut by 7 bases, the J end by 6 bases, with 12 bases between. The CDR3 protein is CAITGEEAGELFF. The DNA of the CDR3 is TGTGCCATCACGGGGGAGGAGGCCGGGGAGCTGTTTTTT.

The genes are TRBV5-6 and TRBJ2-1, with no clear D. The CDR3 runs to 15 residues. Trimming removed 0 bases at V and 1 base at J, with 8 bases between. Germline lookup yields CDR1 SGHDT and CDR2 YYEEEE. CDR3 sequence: CASSLDPTSYNEQFF. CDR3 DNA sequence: TGTGCCAGCAGCTTGGACCCGACGTCCTACAATGAGCAGTTCTTC.

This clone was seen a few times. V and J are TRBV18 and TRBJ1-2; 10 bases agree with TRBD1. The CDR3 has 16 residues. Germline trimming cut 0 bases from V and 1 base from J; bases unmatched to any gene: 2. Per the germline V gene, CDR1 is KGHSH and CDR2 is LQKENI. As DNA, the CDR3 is TGTGCCAGCTCACCACCGGGACAGGGGAATAACTATGGCTACACCTTC. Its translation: CASSPPGQGNNYGYTF.

CDR3 nucleotides: TGTGCCAGCAGTTTGTGGGGGCAGATTTCTGGGGCCAACGTCCTGACTTTC. It codes for CASSLWGQISGANVLTF. This rearrangement joins TRBV27 to TRBJ2-6, with D possibly TRBD1 on 6 matching bases. V shed 3 bases and J shed 1 base, with 13 bases lying between them. Germline V lookup: CDR1 MNHEY, CDR2 SMNVEV (reference sequence). The CDR3 length is 17 residues.

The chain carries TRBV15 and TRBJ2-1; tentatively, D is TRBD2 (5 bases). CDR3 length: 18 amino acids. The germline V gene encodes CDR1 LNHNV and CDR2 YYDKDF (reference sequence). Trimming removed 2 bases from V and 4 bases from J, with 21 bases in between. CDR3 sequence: CATSRPGRPGRPYNEQFF. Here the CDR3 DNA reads TGTGCCACCAGCAGACCCGGCCGTCCGGGGAGACCATACAATGAGCAGTTCTTC.